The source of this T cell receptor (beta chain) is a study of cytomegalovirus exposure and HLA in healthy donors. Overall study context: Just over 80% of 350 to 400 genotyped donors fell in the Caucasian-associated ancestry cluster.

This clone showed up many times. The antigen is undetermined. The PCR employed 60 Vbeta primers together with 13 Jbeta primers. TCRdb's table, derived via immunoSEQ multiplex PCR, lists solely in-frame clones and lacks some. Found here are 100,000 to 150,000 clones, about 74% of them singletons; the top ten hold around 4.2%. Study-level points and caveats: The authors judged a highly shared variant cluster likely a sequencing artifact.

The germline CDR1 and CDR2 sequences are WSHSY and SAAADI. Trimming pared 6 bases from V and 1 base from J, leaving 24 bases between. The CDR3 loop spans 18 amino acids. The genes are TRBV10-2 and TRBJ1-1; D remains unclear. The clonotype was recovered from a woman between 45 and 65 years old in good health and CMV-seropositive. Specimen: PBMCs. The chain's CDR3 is CASSHYREASWENTEAFF. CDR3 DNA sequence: TGCGCCAGCAGCCACTACCGGGAGGCCTCGTGGGAGAACACTGAAGCTTTCTTT.